The 23 T cell receptor beta chains reported below all come from one sample, sequenced in a study of cytomegalovirus exposure and HLA in healthy donors. PCR was performed using 60 Vbeta and 13 Jbeta primers. Libraries were prepared by immunoSEQ multiplex PCR; TCRdb keeps only in-frame clonotypes and omits some of them. This sample has roughly 160,000 clones, with approximately 81% found just once. The sample comprised PBMCs. The receptor set was obtained from a female donor in good health and CMV-seronegative.

The chain links TRBV5-5 to TRBJ1-3, with 9 bases matching TRBD1. Trimming cost V 4 bases and J 0 bases; bases outside gene matches: 5. The CDR3 sequence is 16 residues long. Germline loops: CDR1 SGHKS, CDR2 YYEKEE (reference sequence). The CDR3 here is CASSGDRVISGNTIYF. CDR3 coding DNA: TGTGCCAGCAGCGGGGACAGGGTGATCTCTGGAAACACCATATATTTT.

The V and J genes are TRBV15 and TRBJ2-5; D not certain. CDR3 length equals 14 residues. With 1 base removed from V and 1 base from J, the gap between germline ends came to 7 bases. Germline CDR1 reads LNHNV; CDR2 reads YYDKDF (reference sequence). DNA of the CDR3: TGTGCCACCAGCAGAGGCGGCCTCCAAGAGACCCAGTACTTC. Translated: CATSRGGLQETQYF.

This clone was seen a single time. The J gene is TRBJ2-3, the V gene TRBV2; tentative D call: TRBD1 (8 bases). The CDR3 consists of 14 residues. Germline V gives CDR1 SNHLY, CDR2 FYNNEI. With 8 bases removed from V and 6 bases from J, the gap between germline ends came to 18 bases. CDR3 region: CASEQGGLLDTQYF. DNA of the CDR3: TGTGCCAGCGAACAGGGGGGGCTCCTGGATACGCAGTATTTT.

The CDR3 bases are TGTGCCATCAGCCCCGAAGGGGATTCTTCACCCCTCCACTTT. Its translation is CAISPEGDSSPLHF. This sequence joins TRBV10-3 and TRBJ1-6; TRBD1 is a possible D gene (5 bases). The V end lost 6 bases, the J end lost 9 bases, and 15 bases lay between the germline ends. Germline V gene sequence: CDR1 ENHRY, CDR2 SYGVKD. CDR3 size: 14 residues.

This chain uses TRBV30 with TRBJ2-3, with D possibly TRBD1 on 5 matching bases. CDR1 and CDR2 (germline): GTSNPN, SVGIG (reference sequence). The germline V and J ends were trimmed by 4 bases and 2 bases, with 7 bases remaining between them. The CDR3 consists of 12 residues. CDR3 DNA: TGTGCCTGGACCAGGGACACAGATACGCAGTATTTT. Translating it yields CAWTRDTDTQYF.

The chain combines TRBV19 with TRBJ1-1; 7 bases fit TRBD1. Losses at the gene ends were 3 bases for V and 6 bases for J; bases not matched to a gene: 10. This CDR3 contains 15 residues. Looked up from germline, CDR1 is LNHDA and CDR2 is SQIVND (reference sequence). For the CDR3, the DNA is TGTGCCAGTAGTATCGCGGCAGGGGGTTATTCTGAAGCTTTCTTT. As protein: CASSIAAGGYSEAFF.

The V gene is TRBV18, the J gene TRBJ2-3; 9 bases map to TRBD1. The CDR3 runs to 16 residues. Germline assignment: CDR1 KGHSH and CDR2 LQKENI. Losses at the gene ends were 2 bases for V and 5 bases for J; bases not matched to a gene: 8. CDR3 DNA: TGTGCCAGCTCACCAGATGAGCACAGGGGGCTAGATACGCAGTATTTT. Its translation: CASSPDEHRGLDTQYF.

The gene calls are TRBV5-1 and TRBJ1-1; D remains ambiguous. Germline loops: CDR1 SGHRS, CDR2 YFSETQ. The V and J ends lost 6 bases and 2 bases respectively, with 14 bases between them. The CDR3 spans 14 residues. CDR3 coding DNA: TGCGCCAGCACCTACGACCGGAGCAACACTGAAGCTTTCTTT. Its protein is CASTYDRSNTEAFF.

This clone has only a few counts. The gene calls are TRBV4-2 and TRBJ2-1; 10 bases fit TRBD2. This CDR3 is 16 amino acids long. The V segment lost 5 bases and the J segment 4 bases; nucleotides outside the gene matches: 8. In germline, CDR1 is LGHNA, CDR2 YNFKEQ. CDR3 amino acids: CASSWGTSGEYNEQFF. The CDR3 DNA reads TGTGCCAGCAGCTGGGGAACTAGCGGGGAATACAATGAGCAGTTCTTC.

This rearrangement joins TRBV7-2 to TRBJ1-5; 9 nucleotides line up with TRBD1. Germline V gene data show CDR1 as SGHTA and CDR2 as FQGNSA. The CDR3 runs to 15 residues. J lost 6 bases, V lost 4 bases, and 7 bases had no gene match. CDR3 nucleotide sequence: TGTGCCAGCAGCTCCAGGACAGGGGATGGTCAGCCCCAGCATTTT. It is translated as CASSSRTGDGQPQHF.

Only a few counts were recorded for this clone. J is TRBJ2-1 and V is TRBV28, with TRBD2 matching over 12 bases. With V trimmed by 5 bases and J by 0 bases, 14 bases remained unmatched. The CDR3 covers 20 residues. The V gene's germline CDR1 is MDHEN and CDR2 SYDVKM. CDR3 DNA: TGTGCCAGCAGTCCCTCCCTCGGGACTAGCGGGTCAAGCTCCTACAATGAGCAGTTCTTC. This codes for CASSPSLGTSGSSSYNEQFF.

This clone was observed a single time. The chain carries TRBV28 and TRBJ2-6; 11 nucleotides align to TRBD1. Trimming removed 3 bases from V and 0 bases from J; junction bases left unmatched: 1. CDR1 MDHEN and CDR2 SYDVKM come from the germline V gene. CDR3 length: 17 residues. In nucleotides, the CDR3 is TGTGCCAGCAGTTTGGGACAGGGGGGCTCTGGGGCCAACGTCCTGACTTTC. It translates to CASSLGQGGSGANVLTF.

V gene TRBV7-3 combines with J gene TRBJ1-1; D gene uncertain. The CDR3 is 13 residues long. Germline-derived CDR1 and CDR2 are SGHTA and FQGTGA. The V gene lost 0 bases and the J gene lost 4 bases, with 6 bases spanning the gap. As DNA, the CDR3 is TGTGCCAGCAGCTTAACGGCCGCCACTGAAGCTTTCTTT. Amino acid sequence: CASSLTAATEAFF.

About this clone itself: This sample includes further DNA sequences coding for the same CDR3. The chain couples TRBV5-1 to TRBJ2-3, with TRBD2 as a possible D gene (6 bases). The V gene's germline CDR1 is SGHRS and CDR2 YFSETQ. The CDR3 loop spans 14 amino acids. The V end lost 0 bases, the J end lost 5 bases, and 10 bases lay between the germline ends. This CDR3 is CASSLGGVGDTQYF. In DNA, the CDR3 is TGCGCCAGCAGCTTGGGCGGGGTAGGAGATACGCAGTATTTT.

The gene calls are TRBV5-4 and TRBJ2-7, with 13 positions matching TRBD2. There are 16 residues in the CDR3. Germline CDR1 and CDR2: SGHNT and YYREEE (reference sequence). Losses at the gene ends were 5 bases for V and 1 base for J; bases not matched to a gene: 6. Written as DNA, the CDR3 is TGTGCCAGCAGTTTAGGACTAGCGGGAGTATCCTACGAGCAGTACTTC. Its protein is CASSLGLAGVSYEQYF.

The chain links TRBV28 to TRBJ2-1, with 8 positions matching TRBD1. The length of the CDR3 is 16 residues. Losses at the gene ends were 5 bases for V and 5 bases for J; bases not matched to a gene: 11. Germline V gene sequence: CDR1 MDHEN, CDR2 SYDVKM. The CDR3, as DNA: TGTGCCAGCAGTCTTATCCGGGACAGGTCCCACAATGAGCAGTTCTTC. This encodes CASSLIRDRSHNEQFF.

This clone was found once. This chain links TRBV7-2 with TRBJ2-6; TRBD1 agrees at 7 bases. The CDR3 is made up of 16 amino acids. Germline CDR1 is SGHTA and CDR2 is FQGNSA. Germline trimming cut 5 bases from V and 2 bases from J; bases unmatched to any gene: 6. This CDR3 reads CASSLHRGPGANVLTF. The CDR3 nucleotides are TGTGCCAGCAGCCTTCACAGGGGCCCTGGGGCCAACGTCCTGACTTTC.

This clone was seen a single time. This sequence joins TRBV27 and TRBJ2-3; a weak D match, TRBD2 (5 bases). V was clipped by 7 bases and J by 4 bases, with 9 bases between them. The length of the CDR3 is 12 residues. Germline values: CDR1 MNHEY, CDR2 SMNVEV (reference sequence). CDR3 DNA: TGTGCCAGCATGAGGACTGCAGATACGCAGTATTTT. Its protein product is CASMRTADTQYF.

The rearrangement uses TRBV7-3 and TRBJ1-2; tentatively, D is TRBD1 (5 bases). The germline CDR1 and CDR2 sequences are SGHTA and FQGTGA. Trimming removed 5 bases at V and 4 bases at J, with 11 bases between. This CDR3 contains 13 residues. CDR3 amino acids: CASSPGGSYGYTF. CDR3 bases: TGTGCCAGCAGCCCTGGGGGGTCCTATGGCTACACCTTC.

This clone is a singleton in its sample. The rearrangement links TRBV5-4 to TRBJ2-5, with TRBD2 identical over 13 bases. The last part of the DNA fits TRBJ2-7 better; the J call may be wrong. The CDR3 consists of 16 residues. In germline, CDR1 is SGHNT, CDR2 YYREEE (reference sequence). The CDR3 region has the DNA TGTGCCAGCAGCCCTGGACTAGCGGGAGCGGTACTCGAGCAGTACTTC. Its protein product is CASSPGLAGAVLEQYF.

The rearrangement uses TRBV7-3 and TRBJ2-7; 7 bases match TRBD2. This CDR3 spans 15 amino acids. Germline loops: CDR1 SGHTA, CDR2 FQGTGA. Unmatched junction bases numbered 14, after V lost 5 bases and J lost 7 bases. CDR3 nucleotides: TGTGCCAGCAGCCCTTTTGGGGGGAGGGCCGAAGAGCAGTACTTC. This encodes CASSPFGGRAEEQYF.

The CDR3: CASSFGGGSNQPQHF. As DNA, the CDR3 is TGTGCCAGCAGTTTTGGGGGAGGGAGCAATCAGCCCCAGCATTTT. V and J are TRBV28 and TRBJ1-5, with a possible D match to TRBD1 (5 bases). V was cut by 3 bases and J by 1 base, with 10 bases left in between. The CDR3 is 15 amino acids. CDR1 MDHEN and CDR2 SYDVKM come from the germline V gene.

The rearrangement uses TRBV6-1 and TRBJ2-2; no clear D gene. Trimming removed 2 bases at V and 5 bases at J, with 9 bases between. The CDR3 runs to 14 residues. Per germline, CDR1 MNHNS and CDR2 SASEGT. The CDR3 spells CASSEPYRTGELFF. CDR3 DNA sequence: TGTGCCAGCAGTGAACCGTACCGGACCGGGGAGCTGTTTTTT.